This TCR beta chain is from a study of T cells after yellow fever vaccination. With V trimmed by 5 bases and J by 9 bases, 9 bases remained unmatched. The CDR3 has 14 amino acids. TCRdb re-called the 5' RACE reads through MiXCR, storing one row per CDR3 protein. The data contain just over 300,000 distinct CDR3 sequences, roughly 4% of them singletons. This sequence originates from a man younger than 30 who received the YFV17D yellow fever vaccine. Material: PBMCs, obtained on the day of the yellow fever booster vaccination. The chain carries TRBV12-3 or TRBV12-4 and TRBJ1-5, with 8 positions matching TRBD1. CDR3 in amino acids: CASSAGQGHRPQHF. In nucleotides, the CDR3 is TGTGCCAGCAGTGCCGGACAGGGCCATCGGCCCCAGCATTTT.